The 15 T cell receptor beta chains in this list originate from one sample, sequenced in a study of shared clonotypes between healthy human individuals. The repertoire was sequenced with immunoSEQ multiplex PCR; TCRdb's copy has only in-frame clones and lacks some. The sample lists about 2,500,000 clones, around nine tenths occurring once. The sample consisted of naive CD4+ T cells sorted from blood. Subset denoted: CD45RA+ positively selected. Receptor source: a man aged 18 to 35 in good health.

Remarks on this clone: Other DNA sequences from this sample encode an identical CDR3 as well. The chain couples TRBV5-4 to TRBJ2-5; D is uncertain. Trimming shortened V by 1 base and J by 2 bases, and 6 bases separated the two germline ends. The CDR3 loop spans 13 amino acids. Looked up from germline, CDR1 is SGHNT and CDR2 is YYREEE (reference sequence). The CDR3 DNA follows: TGTGCCAGCAGCTTGAGGCAGCAAGAGACCCAGTACTTC. Protein: CASSLRQQETQYF.

The CDR3 sequence is CASSSPTENSPLHF. Here the CDR3 DNA reads TGTGCCAGCAGCTCACCCACGGAGAATTCACCCCTCCACTTT. The chain joins TRBV7-8 to TRBJ1-6, with D unresolved. Per the germline V gene, CDR1 is SGHVS and CDR2 is FQNEAQ. V was trimmed by 4 bases and J by 7 bases, leaving 11 bases between them. The CDR3 totals 14 residues.

The V gene is TRBV5-1, the J gene TRBJ2-5; 7 bases agree with TRBD2. Per the germline V gene, CDR1 is SGHRS and CDR2 is YFSETQ. V shed 4 bases and J 2 bases; nucleotides not matched to a gene: 5. CDR3 length: 14 amino acids. CDR3 region: CASSRAGSQETQYF. In DNA form, the CDR3 reads TGCGCCAGCAGCCGAGCGGGATCTCAAGAGACCCAGTACTTC.

V gene TRBV7-6 combines with J gene TRBJ2-5, with D perhaps TRBD2 (6 bases). V shed 1 base and J shed 5 bases, with 14 bases lying between them. Germline V CDR1 and CDR2: SGHVS, FNYEAQ. The CDR3 is 15 amino acids. In DNA, the CDR3 is TGTGCCAGCAGCTTAGGGGGGGTTGCCAGGGAGACCCAGTACTTC. It translates to CASSLGGVARETQYF. The entire variable domain, with the rest obtained from reference TRBV7-6 and TRBJ2-5, is as follows: GAGVSQSPRYKVTKRGQDVALRCDPISGHVSLYWYRQALGQGPEFLTYFNYEAQQDKSGLPNDRFSAERPEGSISTLTIQRTEQRDSAMYRCASSLGGVARETQYFGPGTRLLVL.

With respect to this clone: The sample contains more than one DNA sequence encoding this CDR3. The chain couples TRBV6-6 to TRBJ2-3; 9 bases agree with TRBD2. V shed 8 bases and J 1 base; nucleotides not matched to a gene: 4. CDR3 length equals 14 residues. CDR1 is MNHNY, CDR2 SVGAGI, per germline (reference sequence). The CDR3 sequence is CASGPSGGTDTQYF. CDR3 sequence (DNA): TGTGCCAGCGGACCTAGCGGGGGCACAGATACGCAGTATTTT.

This chain joins TRBV27 and TRBJ2-7, with D tentatively TRBD1 or TRBD2 (5 bases each). The CDR3 loop spans 14 amino acids. In germline, CDR1 is MNHEY, CDR2 SMNVEV (reference sequence). Between the trimmed V and J ends, which lost 6 bases and 6 bases, there was a span of 18 bases. The CDR3: CASSRLGRSSEQYF. The CDR3 region has the DNA TGTGCCAGCAGCCGATTGGGACGGAGCTCCGAGCAGTACTTC.

V gene TRBV19 combines with J gene TRBJ2-7; TRBD1 or TRBD2 may be the D gene (5 bases each). The V gene's germline CDR1 is LNHDA and CDR2 SQIVND (reference sequence). V gave up 1 base and J gave up 3 bases, with 13 bases separating them. The CDR3 sequence is 15 residues long. CDR3 amino acids: CASSIVLGDSYEQYF. The CDR3 DNA reads as TGTGCCAGTAGTATAGTTTTGGGAGACAGCTACGAGCAGTACTTC.

V is TRBV18 and J is TRBJ2-3; D possibly matches TRBD1 or TRBD2 (5 bases each). The V and J ends lost 3 bases and 0 bases respectively, with 10 bases between them. The CDR3 covers 15 residues. The germline V gene has CDR1 KGHSH and CDR2 LQKENI. CDR3 sequence: CASSPDGASTDTQYF. CDR3 coding DNA: TGTGCCAGCTCACCCGACGGGGCCAGCACAGATACGCAGTATTTT.

The rearrangement uses TRBV4-3 and TRBJ2-1; the D gene is possibly TRBD2 (6 bases). This CDR3 is 15 amino acids long. In germline, CDR1 is LGHNA, CDR2 YSLEER. Trimming took off 0 bases at V and 6 bases at J, with 12 bases between the two ends. The CDR3 reads CASSQDRLGANEQFF. The CDR3 nucleotides are TGCGCCAGCAGCCAAGACCGACTAGGGGCCAATGAGCAGTTCTTC.

The chain links TRBV5-1 to TRBJ1-3, with 9 bases lining up with TRBD1. The germline CDR1 and CDR2 sequences are SGHRS and YFSETQ. The CDR3 has 15 amino acids. Trimming took 4 bases from V and 2 from J; bases not matched to a gene: 4. The CDR3 sequence: CASSPQGATGNTIYF. The CDR3, as DNA: TGCGCCAGCAGCCCACAGGGGGCAACTGGAAACACCATATATTTT. Variable domain in full (rest from reference TRBV5-1 and TRBJ1-3): KAGVTQTPRYLIKTRGQQVTLSCSPISGHRSVSWYQQTPGQGLQFLFEYFSETQRNKGNFPGRFSGRQFSNSRSEMNVSTLELGDSALYLCASSPQGATGNTIYFGEGSWLTVV.

This chain uses TRBV19 with TRBJ2-7; D is possibly TRBD1 (7 bases). This CDR3 comprises 13 residues. The germline CDR1 and CDR2 sequences are LNHDA and SQIVND (reference sequence). The ends were cut back, 7 bases at V and 4 bases at J, with 14 bases in the middle. CDR3 DNA: TGTGCCAGTAAATCAGGGGGGCAGTACGAGCAGTACTTC. Translated: CASKSGGQYEQYF.

The chain employs TRBV6-7 and TRBJ1-1; the D is unclear. TRBV6-7 is marked as an open reading frame, function uncertain. The CDR3 is 16 amino acids. Trimming took 8 bases from V and 0 from J, leaving 19 bases between them. CDR3 nucleotide sequence: TGTGCCAGCTTTCGGTCCAGTTACAACATGAACACTGAAGCTTTCTTT. Its translation: CASFRSSYNMNTEAFF.

This CDR3 is CASSFLQLYVVGYTF. The CDR3 coding sequence is TGTGCCAGCAGCTTTTTACAGTTGTATGTTGTTGGCTACACCTTC. V and J are TRBV5-6 and TRBJ1-2, with no clear D. The germline V and J ends were trimmed by 2 bases and 7 bases, with 18 bases remaining between them. The V gene's germline CDR1 is SGHDT and CDR2 YYEEEE. CDR3 length equals 15 residues.

CDR3 nucleotide sequence: TGTGCCAGTAGTATTAGGGGGACAGGGGATTCCTACAATGAGCAGTTCTTC. It specifies CASSIRGTGDSYNEQFF. V gene TRBV19 combines with J gene TRBJ2-1; 10 nucleotides align to TRBD1. The CDR3 runs to 17 residues. The V segment lost 3 bases and the J segment 1 base; nucleotides outside the gene matches: 6. Germline lookup yields CDR1 LNHDA and CDR2 SQIVND (reference sequence).

The rearrangement uses TRBV7-9 and TRBJ2-7, with D perhaps matching TRBD2 (6 bases). V lost 2 bases and J 5 bases, leaving 19 bases between the germline ends. In germline, CDR1 is SEHNR, CDR2 FQNEAQ (reference sequence). The CDR3 has 16 amino acids. The CDR3 is CASSLLMSGSAHEQYF. CDR3 nucleotides: TGTGCCAGCAGCTTACTAATGTCCGGGAGTGCCCACGAGCAGTACTTC.